A single sample is the source of the 7 T cell receptor beta chains below, sequenced in a study of blood T cell repertoires in COVID-19. TCRdb's table, derived via immunoSEQ multiplex PCR, lists solely in-frame clones and lacks some. Of about 470,000 clones listed, around 87% are singletons. Sequenced: PBMCs or T cells enriched from blood (not recorded which). The receptors shown here come from a woman between 18 and 29 years old who had recovered from COVID-19.

This clone was recorded at least ten times. The J gene is TRBJ1-2, the V gene TRBV3-1 (or the pseudogene TRBV3-2); TRBD1 matches 7 bases. After removal of 1 base from V and 6 bases from J, the junction contained 11 bases not matched to a gene. The V gene's germline CDR1 is LGHDT and CDR2 YNNKEL (reference sequence). There are 16 residues in the CDR3. CDR3 in amino acids: CASSQVWGEGADGYTF. For the CDR3, the DNA is TGTGCCAGCAGCCAAGTTTGGGGCGAGGGGGCCGATGGCTACACCTTC.

V is TRBV27 and J is TRBJ2-5, with D maybe TRBD2 (5 bases). V was shortened by 2 bases and J by 5 bases, with 9 bases between the two germline ends. Germline V gene sequence: CDR1 MNHEY, CDR2 SMNVEV (reference sequence). The CDR3 extends over 13 amino acids. CDR3: CASSLGRGETQYF. CDR3 coding DNA: TGTGCCAGCAGTTTAGGGAGAGGGGAGACCCAGTACTTC.

The gene calls are TRBV30 and TRBJ1-2, with 12 nucleotides matching TRBD1. CDR1 is GTSNPN and CDR2 is SVGIG in the germline V gene (reference sequence). V was pared by 0 bases and J by 7 bases, with 12 bases of the junction left unmatched. This CDR3 is built from 17 residues. This CDR3 is CAWSVLPGQGASGGYTF. Written as DNA, the CDR3 is TGTGCCTGGAGTGTACTTCCGGGACAGGGGGCTAGTGGTGGCTACACCTTC.

The genes are TRBV6-5 and TRBJ1-2, with a weak D call TRBD1 (5 bases). This CDR3 comprises 13 residues. CDR1 and CDR2 (germline): MNHEY, SVGAGI. Trimming stripped 6 bases from V and 3 bases from J, with 11 bases between. The CDR3 nucleotides are TGTGCCAGCAGCGCGACAGAACACTATGGCTACACCTTC. It codes for CASSATEHYGYTF.

With respect to this clone: Other DNA sequences in this specimen translate into the identical CDR3. The genes are TRBV6-1 and TRBJ1-1; D might be TRBD1 (5 bases). The CDR3 is made up of 12 amino acids. Trimming pared 3 bases from V and 3 bases from J, leaving 5 bases between. Germline-derived CDR1 and CDR2 are MNHNS and SASEGT. CDR3 region: CASSDRDTEAFF. As DNA, the CDR3 is TGTGCCAGCAGTGACAGGGACACTGAAGCTTTCTTT.

The genes are TRBV6-5 and TRBJ2-7; TRBD2 might be the D (5 bases). The CDR3 is made up of 14 amino acids. Trimming stripped 7 bases from V and 2 bases from J, with 15 bases between. Germline-derived CDR1 and CDR2 are MNHEY and SVGAGI. In DNA, the CDR3 is TGTGCCAGCAACCTAGCCCAAGTCCCCTACGAGCAGTACTTC. It translates to CASNLAQVPYEQYF.

This chain connects TRBV5-4 to TRBJ2-1; TRBD1 is a possible D gene (6 bases). The V and J ends lost 2 bases and 10 bases respectively, with 10 bases between them. CDR1 SGHNT and CDR2 YYREEE come from the germline V gene (reference sequence). This CDR3 region has 12 residues. DNA for the CDR3: TGTGCCAGCAGCTTCCCTCAGGGGGAGCAGTTCTTC. Its translation: CASSFPQGEQFF.